This entry features one T cell receptor beta chain sequence. What it binds is not known. The data stem from a study of Graves' ophthalmopathy and Graves' hyperthyroidism. Study-level information: Peripheral blood sampling occurred at initial diagnosis, before any treatment. Study-level findings and limits: The model's prediction of ophthalmopathy progression had 70.59% sensitivity and 72% to 80% specificity.

RNA transcripts were the template, and TCR beta CDR3 regions were amplified from them. In the first round, RT-PCR was carried out with HTBI primers, and a multiplex PCR formed the second round. TCRdb used MiXCR to reprocess the multiplex PCR reads, holding one entry per CDR3 protein. The sample has 45,000 to 60,000 distinct CDR3 sequences, less than 55% seen once. The CDR3 has 11 amino acids. The ends were cut back, 7 bases at V and 10 bases at J, with 13 bases in the middle. Germline CDR1 is SQVTM and CDR2 is ANQGSEA. The rearrangement links TRBV29-1 to TRBJ1-4, with D possibly TRBD1 on 5 matching bases. This TCR was sampled from an adult woman with Graves' ophthalmopathy. Sequencing was performed on peripheral blood. CDR3 loop: CSGMGLGKLFF. The CDR3 DNA is TGCAGCGGGATGGGACTGGGAAAACTGTTTTTT.